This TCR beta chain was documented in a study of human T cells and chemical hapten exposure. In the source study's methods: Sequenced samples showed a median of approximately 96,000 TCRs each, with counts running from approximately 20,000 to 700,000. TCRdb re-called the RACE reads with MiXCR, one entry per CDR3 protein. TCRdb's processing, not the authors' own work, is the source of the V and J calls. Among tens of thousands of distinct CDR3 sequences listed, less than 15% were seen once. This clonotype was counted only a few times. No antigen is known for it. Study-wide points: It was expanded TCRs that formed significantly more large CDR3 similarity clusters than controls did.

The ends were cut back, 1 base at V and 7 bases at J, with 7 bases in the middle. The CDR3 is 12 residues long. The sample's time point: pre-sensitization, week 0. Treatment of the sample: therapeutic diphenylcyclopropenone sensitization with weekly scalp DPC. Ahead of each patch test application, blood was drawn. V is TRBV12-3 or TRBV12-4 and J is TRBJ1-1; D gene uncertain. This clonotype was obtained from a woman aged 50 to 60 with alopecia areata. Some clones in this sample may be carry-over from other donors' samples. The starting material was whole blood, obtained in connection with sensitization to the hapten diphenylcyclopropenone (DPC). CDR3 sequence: CASSLEAGEAFF. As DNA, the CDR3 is TGTGCCAGCAGTTTAGAGGCAGGTGAAGCTTTCTTT.